The 10 T cell receptor beta chains reported below all come from one sample, sequenced in a study of CD8+CD57+ T cells in acquired aplastic anemia. Genomic DNA acted as the template from which TCR beta VDJ combination and CDR3 sequence profiling were carried out. From the reads, TCRdb called clonotypes with MiXCR, one entry per CDR3 protein. The sample includes about 160,000 distinct CDR3 sequences, around 52% of them seen just once. Before being chosen for sequencing, patients had shown CD8+CD57+ cell expansion by flow cytometry. Material: sorted CD4+, CD8+, or CD8+CD57+ T cells (not recorded which) from PBMCs. These TCRs come from a human donor with aplastic anemia.

Here the CDR3 DNA reads TGCAGCGTTGAAGGCAGGGGTTCCCTCGACTCTCTAGTTTTGGCTTTCTTT. Translation: CSVEGRGSLDSLVLAFF. The chain carries TRBV29-1 and TRBJ1-1, with a tentative D call TRBD1 (6 bases). The CDR3 covers 17 residues. Trimming left V 1 base short and J 11 bases short, with 29 bases between. Germline CDR1 and CDR2: SQVTM and ANQGSEA.

Comments on this clonotype: Relative to the germline gene, one junction end is altered; a read error may explain this. The chain recombines TRBV25-1 with TRBJ2-7; 7 bases fit TRBD2. The CDR3 loop spans 14 amino acids. Germline assignment: CDR1 MGHDK and CDR2 SYGVNS. CDR3 bases: TGTGCCAGCGTCGGGGAGGGGAAGCTATACGAGCGGTACTTC. Encoded protein: CASVGEGKLYERYF.

This clonotype was recorded many times. The chain links TRBV29-1 to TRBJ2-7, with D tentatively TRBD1 or TRBD2 (6 bases each). Germline CDR1 SQVTM, CDR2 ANQGSEA. V lost 5 bases and J lost 7, with 15 bases in between. The CDR3 is 12 amino acids. DNA for the CDR3: TGCAGCGTTCTCCCGGGGGCGGGGGAGCAGTACTTC. Translated, it gives CSVLPGAGEQYF.

This clonotype was counted many times. The chain is built from TRBV9 and TRBJ1-1; TRBD1 aligns across 11 bases. This CDR3 has 18 amino acids. Germline lookup yields CDR1 SGDLS and CDR2 YYNGEE. The V segment lost 3 bases and the J segment 2 bases; nucleotides outside the gene matches: 12. The CDR3 sequence: CASSETGTGGVFNTEAFF. The CDR3 DNA sequence: TGTGCCAGCAGCGAGACCGGGACAGGGGGAGTTTTTAACACTGAAGCTTTCTTT.

This clonotype appeared a single time. V usage is TRBV11-1 and J usage is TRBJ2-3; D is unresolved. Germline V gives CDR1 SGHAT, CDR2 FQDESV (reference sequence). Trimming removed 5 bases from V and 0 bases from J, with 12 bases in between. The CDR3 totals 15 residues. The CDR3 DNA reads as TGTGCCAGCAGCATTCAGGCGTCTAGCACAGATACGCAGTATTTT. Its translation: CASSIQASSTDTQYF. The whole variable domain, remainder taken from reference TRBV11-1 and TRBJ2-3, is EAEVAQSPRYKITEKSQAVAFWCDPISGHATLYWYRQILGQGPELLVQFQDESVVDDSQLPKDRFSAERLKGVDSTLKIQPAELGDSAMYLCASSIQASSTDTQYFGPGTRLTVL.

The rearrangement joins TRBV15 to TRBJ1-5; no definite D call. This CDR3 is built from 13 residues. Germline V gene data show CDR1 as LNHNV and CDR2 as YYDKDF (reference sequence). Trimming removed 3 bases from V and 7 bases from J, with 10 bases in between. The CDR3 loop reads CATSSNPRQPQHF. CDR3 DNA sequence: TGTGCCACCAGCAGTAACCCCCGGCAGCCCCAGCATTTT.

The chain has TRBV2 and TRBJ2-7; 9 nucleotides match TRBD2. The CDR3 extends over 14 amino acids. J gave up 7 bases and V 2 bases, and 6 bases lay outside the gene matches. CDR1 is SNHLY and CDR2 is FYNNEI in the germline V gene. The CDR3 reads CASSERGLAVEQYF. CDR3 coding DNA: TGTGCCAGCAGTGAACGGGGACTAGCTGTTGAGCAGTACTTC.

J is TRBJ1-1 and V is TRBV12-3 or TRBV12-4, with D perhaps TRBD1 (5 bases). The CDR3 runs 16 residues. V was cut by 5 bases and J by 4 bases, with 20 bases left in between. The chain's CDR3 is CASSTGLNKGTTEAFF. The DNA for the CDR3 is TGTGCCAGCAGTACAGGCCTCAATAAAGGGACCACTGAAGCTTTCTTT.

This clonotype has a count of ten or more. V usage is TRBV11-2 and J usage is TRBJ2-7; the D gene is possibly TRBD2 (6 bases). The V end was cut by 6 bases, the J end by 3 bases, with 9 bases between. CDR3 length: 12 amino acids. CDR1 is SGHAT, CDR2 FQNNGV, per germline. The CDR3 is CASSISGYEQYF. The CDR3, as DNA: TGTGCCAGCAGTATTAGCGGCTACGAGCAGTACTTC.

This clonotype was observed at least ten times. The chain couples TRBV20-1 to TRBJ2-7, with TRBD2 matching 8 bases. CDR1 is DFQATT, CDR2 SNEGSKA, per germline (reference sequence). The CDR3 runs to 15 residues. Losses at the gene ends were 0 bases for V and 6 bases for J; bases not matched to a gene: 10. The chain's CDR3 is CSARDPSGSPIEQYF. The CDR3 coding sequence is TGCAGTGCTAGAGATCCCAGCGGGAGCCCTATCGAGCAGTACTTC.